This T cell receptor (beta chain) was recovered during a study of blood T cell repertoires in COVID-19. Study-wide background: The United States, Italy and Spain were the sources of the acute and convalescent COVID-19 samples. The analysed material was cDNA or gDNA that came from T cells, B-cell-depleted T cells, or PBMCs.

From germline, CDR1 is MNHEY and CDR2 SMNVEV (reference sequence). This CDR3 is 13 amino acids long. V dropped 3 bases and J dropped 8 bases, with 10 bases sitting between them. Original processing notes: Cell counts per sample came from amplifying reference gene primers. TCRdb's table, derived via immunoSEQ multiplex PCR, lists solely in-frame clones and lacks some. That table furnishes V, J and clone size, whereas the DNA furnished D and trimming. The sample includes tens of thousands of clones, 88% seen only once; the top ten take almost 7%. The TCR sequence derives from a woman aged 80 or over with acute or convalescent COVID-19. The sample comprised peripheral blood. The rearrangement joins TRBV27 to TRBJ1-4, with D perhaps TRBD1 (5 bases). The CDR3 region is CASSFRGREKLFF. As DNA, the CDR3 is TGTGCCAGCAGTTTTAGGGGAAGGGAAAAACTGTTTTTT. The full variable domain, in which reference TRBV27 and TRBJ1-4 provide the parts outside the CDR3, is EAQVTQNPRYLITVTGKKLTVTCSQNMNHEYMSWYRQDPGLGLRQIYYSMNVEVTDKGDVPEGYKVSRKEKRNFPLILESPSPNQTSLYFCASSFRGREKLFFGSGTQLSVL.